What follows are 25 T cell receptor beta chains derived from one specimen sequenced in a study of Ad26.COV2.S vaccination and SARS-CoV-2 variants. Some clones are missing from TCRdb's copy, which holds only in-frame ones; the method was immunoSEQ multiplex PCR. Among some 480,000 clones listed, around 88% were seen once. Treatment of the sample: about 20 received Ad26.COV2.S at low or high dose, single or two shots; 5 received placebo; per-sample allocation not given. Sampling happened 63 days after the first vaccine or placebo injection. Here the sequenced sample was peripheral blood, taken in a trial of Ad26.COV2.S vaccine versus placebo. The source is a person aged 18-65 years who received the Ad26.COV2.S COVID-19 vaccine or a placebo.

This chain connects TRBV18 to TRBJ1-2; D perhaps matches TRBD1 (5 bases). The CDR3 contains 17 residues. V gave up 1 base and J gave up 4 bases, with 19 bases separating them. Germline values: CDR1 KGHSH, CDR2 LQKENI. The CDR3 sequence is CASSPRSRTDTGYGYTF. DNA for the CDR3: TGTGCCAGCTCACCACGTAGTCGAACGGACACCGGCTATGGCTACACCTTC. Full variable domain (remainder filled in from reference TRBV18 and TRBJ1-2): NAGVMQNPRHLVRRRGQEARLRCSPMKGHSHVYWYRQLPEEGLKFMVYLQKENIIDESGMPKERFSAEFPKEGPSILRIQQVVRGDSAAYFCASSPRSRTDTGYGYTFGSGTRLTVV.

V gene TRBV30 combines with J gene TRBJ2-7; D may be TRBD2 (5 bases). V was pared by 1 base and J by 4 bases, with 8 bases between. The length of the CDR3 is 12 residues. Germline V gives CDR1 GTSNPN, CDR2 SVGIG (reference sequence). CDR3 DNA: TGTGCCTGGAGTGGTTCGGGGTACGAGCAGTACTTC. Protein: CAWSGSGYEQYF. Full variable domain (missing parts from reference TRBV30 and TRBJ2-7): SQTIHQWPATLVQPVGSPLSLECTVEGTSNPNLYWYRQAAGRGLQLLFYSVGIGQISSEVPQNLSASRPQDRQFILSSKKLLLSDSGFYLCAWSGSGYEQYFGPGTRLTVT.

The rearrangement links TRBV28 to TRBJ2-2; no definite D call. The ends were cut back, 7 bases at V and 3 bases at J, with 12 bases in the middle. The germline V gene encodes CDR1 MDHEN and CDR2 SYDVKM. The CDR3 covers 14 residues. CDR3 protein: CASTGLTDTGELFF. CDR3 coding DNA: TGTGCCAGCACTGGTTTAACGGACACCGGGGAGCTGTTTTTT.

The chain joins TRBV2 to TRBJ1-3; D might be TRBD1 (6 bases). V dropped 6 bases and J dropped 2 bases, with 17 bases sitting between them. Germline V gene sequence: CDR1 SNHLY, CDR2 FYNNEI. The CDR3 is 16 amino acids. CDR3 nucleotide sequence: TGTGCCAGCAGGGACAAACAGGGCCTACCTGGAAACACCATATATTTT. It is translated as CASRDKQGLPGNTIYF. The entire variable domain, with the rest obtained from reference TRBV2 and TRBJ1-3, is as follows: EPEVTQTPSHQVTQMGQEVILRCVPISNHLYFYWYRQILGQKVEFLVSFYNNEISEKSEIFDDQFSVERPDGSNFTLKIRSTKLEDSAMYFCASRDKQGLPGNTIYFGEGSWLTVV.

In this sample, this clone turned up a few times. V and J are TRBV4-3 and TRBJ2-2; D not resolved. Germline lookup yields CDR1 LGHNA and CDR2 YSLEER. This CDR3 has 17 amino acids. The V gene lost 1 base and the J gene lost 6 bases, with 18 bases spanning the gap. CDR3 coding DNA: TGCGCCAGCAGCCAAGCGCCGTGGGTTGCGGTGGCCGGGGAGCTGTTTTTT. This codes for CASSQAPWVAVAGELFF.

The chain recombines TRBV13 with TRBJ1-1, with D unclear. Germline V gene lookup returns CDR1 PRHDT and CDR2 FYEKMQ (reference sequence). CDR3 length: 12 amino acids. V was trimmed by 1 base and J by 5 bases, leaving 5 bases between them. CDR3 bases: TGTGCCAGCAGCTTAGTTTCGACTGAAGCTTTCTTT. Translating it yields CASSLVSTEAFF.

The gene calls are TRBV7-9 and TRBJ2-7; D possibly matches TRBD1 or TRBD2 (5 bases each). The CDR3 totals 16 residues. V shed 2 bases and J shed 4 bases, with 18 bases lying between them. Germline V gives CDR1 SEHNR, CDR2 FQNEAQ (reference sequence). The CDR3 sequence is CASSLTGRTEPYEQYF. The CDR3 nucleotides are TGTGCCAGCAGCTTAACGGGACGCACCGAACCGTACGAGCAGTACTTC.

V gene TRBV6-1 combines with J gene TRBJ2-1; D gene uncertain. CDR1 and CDR2 (germline): MNHNS, SASEGT. The CDR3 has 15 amino acids. V lost 0 bases and J lost 9, with 15 bases in between. The DNA for the CDR3 is TGTGCCAGCAGTGAAGCCGCGGTAGTTACCACTGAGCAGTTCTTC. Amino acid sequence: CASSEAAVVTTEQFF.

V and J are TRBV15 and TRBJ2-1, with D tentatively TRBD1 (6 bases). V was cut by 3 bases and J by 7 bases, with 13 bases left in between. The CDR3 is 14 residues long. CDR1 is LNHNV, CDR2 YYDKDF, per germline (reference sequence). In nucleotides, the CDR3 is TGTGCCACCAGCAGGCTGACAGGCCCTAATGAGCAGTTCTTC. Translating gives CATSRLTGPNEQFF.

V is TRBV7-2 and J is TRBJ2-1; a weak D match, TRBD2 (6 bases). From germline, CDR1 is SGHTA and CDR2 FQGNSA. This CDR3 is 14 amino acids long. The V end lost 5 bases, the J end lost 9 bases, and 17 bases lay between the germline ends. The CDR3 here is CASSPEWIGGEQFF. CDR3 nucleotides: TGTGCCAGCAGCCCCGAGTGGATCGGGGGTGAGCAGTTCTTC.

The gene calls are TRBV3-1 (or the pseudogene TRBV3-2) and TRBJ2-2, with 7 bases matching TRBD2. Germline V lookup: CDR1 LGHDT, CDR2 YNNKEL (reference sequence). The CDR3 has 17 residues. With 1 base clipped from V and 5 bases from J, the junction kept 10 bases outside the gene matches. The CDR3 loop reads CASSQGLAGARTGELFF. CDR3 nucleotides: TGTGCCAGCAGCCAAGGATTGGCGGGAGCCCGAACCGGGGAGCTGTTTTTT.

CDR3 sequence: CASKWGRSREQYF. The CDR3, as DNA: TGTGCCAGCAAATGGGGGCGCAGCAGGGAGCAGTACTTC. The gene calls are TRBV28 and TRBJ2-7, with D possibly TRBD1 on 6 matching bases. The CDR3 loop spans 13 amino acids. The V end was cut by 7 bases, the J end by 7 bases, with 17 bases between. Germline V gene data show CDR1 as MDHEN and CDR2 as SYDVKM.

This chain uses TRBV29-1 with TRBJ1-1; TRBD1 is a possible D gene (6 bases). The V and J ends lost 5 bases and 1 base respectively, with 20 bases between them. Germline loops: CDR1 SQVTM, CDR2 ANQGSEA. CDR3 size: 16 residues. CDR3 sequence (DNA): TGCAGCGTTAAGGGTCCTCTTGGACAGCCGAACACTGAAGCTTTCTTT. Its translation is CSVKGPLGQPNTEAFF.

The genes are TRBV4-2 and TRBJ2-3; D could derive from TRBD1 or TRBD2 (5 bases each). The germline gives CDR1 LGHNA, CDR2 YNFKEQ. V was clipped by 3 bases and J by 4 bases, with 14 bases between them. This CDR3 region has 15 residues. The CDR3 is CASSQPGTGADTQYF. CDR3 nucleotides: TGTGCCAGCAGCCAGCCCGGGACCGGGGCAGATACGCAGTATTTT.

The chain uses TRBV7-9 and TRBJ1-2; D ambiguous. Trimming took off 5 bases at V and 6 bases at J, with 13 bases between the two ends. The CDR3 totals 13 residues. Germline assignment: CDR1 SEHNR and CDR2 FQNEAQ (reference sequence). CDR3 loop: CASSLDPSDGYTF. DNA of the CDR3: TGTGCCAGCAGCCTAGACCCTTCTGATGGCTACACCTTC. Together with reference TRBV7-9 and TRBJ1-2, the CDR3 gives the full variable domain: DTGVSQNPRHKITKRGQNVTFRCDPISEHNRLYWYRQTLGQGPEFLTYFQNEAQLEKSRLLSDRFSAERPKGSFSTLEIQRTEQGDSAMYLCASSLDPSDGYTFGSGTRLTVV.

The chain carries TRBV28 and TRBJ2-7; perhaps TRBD1 as D (5 bases). Germline assignment: CDR1 MDHEN and CDR2 SYDVKM. The CDR3 has 13 amino acids. The ends were cut back, 6 bases at V and 6 bases at J, with 15 bases in the middle. CDR3: CASRGSGMGEQYF. The CDR3 DNA is TGTGCCAGCAGGGGGTCAGGGATGGGCGAGCAGTACTTC.

The chain has TRBV11-2 and TRBJ2-5; TRBD1 or TRBD2 may be the D gene (5 bases each). CDR1 is SGHAT and CDR2 is FQNNGV in the germline V gene. With 1 base removed from V and 9 bases from J, the gap between germline ends came to 15 bases. The CDR3 covers 14 residues. The CDR3 DNA is TGTGCCAGCAGCTTAGTGGGACGCCTGAAGGCCCAGTACTTC. Translating gives CASSLVGRLKAQYF. Full variable domain (remainder filled in from reference TRBV11-2 and TRBJ2-5): EAGVAQSPRYKIIEKRQSVAFWCNPISGHATLYWYQQILGQGPKLLIQFQNNGVVDDSQLPKDRFSAERLKGVDSTLKIQPAKLEDSAVYLCASSLVGRLKAQYFGPGTRLLVL.

The chain couples TRBV3-1 (or the pseudogene TRBV3-2) to TRBJ2-1; 7 bases map to TRBD2. The trim removed 3 bases at V and 4 bases at J, leaving 6 bases unmatched. The CDR3 loop spans 15 amino acids. The germline V gene has CDR1 LGHDT and CDR2 YNNKEL (reference sequence). CDR3 in DNA: TGTGCCAGCAGCCATGATGGGACTAAATACAATGAGCAGTTCTTC. Protein: CASSHDGTKYNEQFF.

This clone was seen once. The V gene is TRBV29-1, the J gene TRBJ1-3, with no clear D. Germline CDR1 reads SQVTM; CDR2 reads ANQGSEA. V was shortened by 3 bases and J by 4 bases, with 13 bases between the two germline ends. The CDR3 is made up of 14 amino acids. In DNA form, the CDR3 reads TGCAGCGTTGACGACGCCGGACTCGGAAACACCATATATTTT. Amino acid sequence: CSVDDAGLGNTIYF.

The chain recombines TRBV7-2 with TRBJ2-6, with D maybe TRBD1 (6 bases). V was cut by 1 base and J by 0 bases, with 16 bases left in between. This CDR3 is 19 amino acids long. CDR1 is SGHTA and CDR2 is FQGNSA in the germline V gene. CDR3 bases: TGTGCCAGCAGCTTAGTACCCAGGGGTAAACGCTCTGGGGCCAACGTCCTGACTTTC. Translated, it gives CASSLVPRGKRSGANVLTF.

V and J are TRBV27 and TRBJ1-5; D gene unclear. This CDR3 region has 9 residues. CDR1 is MNHEY, CDR2 SMNVEV, per germline (reference sequence). Trimming took off 10 bases at V and 9 bases at J, with 7 bases between the two ends. In DNA, the CDR3 is TGTGCCACCCCCCGGCCCCAGCATTTT. It encodes CATPRPQHF.

The gene calls are TRBV7-6 and TRBJ2-1, with 15 bases fitting TRBD2. Unmatched junction bases numbered 5, after V lost 5 bases and J lost 3 bases. This CDR3 has 17 amino acids. CDR1 is SGHVS and CDR2 is FNYEAQ in the germline V gene. The CDR3 region has the DNA TGTGCCAGCAGCCGGACTAGCGGGAGGGGAGACTACAATGAGCAGTTCTTC. It codes for CASSRTSGRGDYNEQFF.

Comment on this clone: A read error may account for a junction end that differs from germline. The chain has TRBV28 and TRBJ2-7; D is perhaps TRBD1 or TRBD2 (6 bases each). This CDR3 has 9 amino acids. Germline CDR1 and CDR2: MDHEN and SYDVKM. For the CDR3, the DNA is TGTGCCAGCCTTGGGGGGCCGAACTTC. Its translation is CASLGGPNF.

The chain recombines TRBV4-2 with TRBJ2-3; no reliable D call. Germline V lookup: CDR1 LGHNA, CDR2 YNFKEQ. The ends were cut back, 8 bases at V and 2 bases at J, with 5 bases in the middle. The CDR3 has 11 residues. CDR3 in amino acids: CASGYTDTQYF. DNA of the CDR3: TGTGCCAGCGGGTACACAGATACGCAGTATTTT.

CDR3 DNA sequence: TGTGCCAGCAGAGACAGGGACAACACCGGGGAGCTGTTTTTT. It translates to CASRDRDNTGELFF. V is TRBV2 and J is TRBJ2-2; 7 nucleotides agree with TRBD1. In germline, CDR1 is SNHLY, CDR2 FYNNEI. This CDR3 is 14 amino acids long. The junction had 3 bases not matched to a gene; V was cut back by 6 bases and J by 2 bases.